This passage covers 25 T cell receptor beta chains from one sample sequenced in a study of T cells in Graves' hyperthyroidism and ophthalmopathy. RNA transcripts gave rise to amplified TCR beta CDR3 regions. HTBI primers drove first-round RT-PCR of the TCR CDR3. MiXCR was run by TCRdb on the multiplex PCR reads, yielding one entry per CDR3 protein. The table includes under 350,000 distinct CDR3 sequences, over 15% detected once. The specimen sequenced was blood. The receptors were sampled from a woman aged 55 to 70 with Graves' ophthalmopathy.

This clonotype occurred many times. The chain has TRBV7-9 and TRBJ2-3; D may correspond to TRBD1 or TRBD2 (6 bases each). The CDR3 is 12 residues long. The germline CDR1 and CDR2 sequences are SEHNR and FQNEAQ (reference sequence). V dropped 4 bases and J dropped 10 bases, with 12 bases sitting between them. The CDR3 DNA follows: TGTGCCAGCAGCTCGGAGGGGGTAGCGCAGTATTTT. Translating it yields CASSSEGVAQYF.

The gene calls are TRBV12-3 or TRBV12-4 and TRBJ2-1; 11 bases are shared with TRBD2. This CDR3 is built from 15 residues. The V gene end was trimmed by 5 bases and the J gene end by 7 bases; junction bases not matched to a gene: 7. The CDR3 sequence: CASSRTLAGENEQFF. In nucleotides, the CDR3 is TGTGCCAGCAGTCGAACACTAGCGGGAGAGAATGAGCAGTTCTTC.

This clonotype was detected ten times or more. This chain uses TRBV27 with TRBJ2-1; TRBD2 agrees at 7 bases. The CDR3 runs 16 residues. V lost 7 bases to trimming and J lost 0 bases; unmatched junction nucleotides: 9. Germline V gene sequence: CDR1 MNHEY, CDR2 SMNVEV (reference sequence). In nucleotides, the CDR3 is TGTGCCAGCATACCCGGCCTAGCGGCCTCCTACAATGAGCAGTTCTTC. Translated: CASIPGLAASYNEQFF.

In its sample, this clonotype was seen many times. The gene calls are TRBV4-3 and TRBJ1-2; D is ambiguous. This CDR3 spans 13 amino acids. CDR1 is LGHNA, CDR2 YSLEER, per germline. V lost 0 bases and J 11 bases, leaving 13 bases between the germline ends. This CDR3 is CASSQEGGSKYTF. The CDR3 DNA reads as TGCGCCAGCAGCCAAGAGGGCGGCAGCAAGTACACCTTC.

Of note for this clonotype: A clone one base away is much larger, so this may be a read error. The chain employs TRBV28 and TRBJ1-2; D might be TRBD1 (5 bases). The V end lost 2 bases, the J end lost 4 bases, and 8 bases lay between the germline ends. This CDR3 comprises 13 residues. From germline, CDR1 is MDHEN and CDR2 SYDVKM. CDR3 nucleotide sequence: TGTGCCAGCAGTTTAACGACAGTCTATGGCTACACCTTC. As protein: CASSLTTVYGYTF.

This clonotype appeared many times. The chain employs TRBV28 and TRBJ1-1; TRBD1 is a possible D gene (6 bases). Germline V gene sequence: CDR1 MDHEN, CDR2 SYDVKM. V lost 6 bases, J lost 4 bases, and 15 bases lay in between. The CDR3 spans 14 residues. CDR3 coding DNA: TGTGCCAGCAGGCTCACAGGGACCTTCACTGAAGCTTTCTTT. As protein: CASRLTGTFTEAFF.

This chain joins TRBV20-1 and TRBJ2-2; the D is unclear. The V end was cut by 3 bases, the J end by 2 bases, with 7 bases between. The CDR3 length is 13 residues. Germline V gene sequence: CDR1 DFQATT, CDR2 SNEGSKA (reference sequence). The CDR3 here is CSARALNTGELFF. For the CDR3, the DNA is TGCAGTGCTAGGGCCCTAAACACCGGGGAGCTGTTTTTT.

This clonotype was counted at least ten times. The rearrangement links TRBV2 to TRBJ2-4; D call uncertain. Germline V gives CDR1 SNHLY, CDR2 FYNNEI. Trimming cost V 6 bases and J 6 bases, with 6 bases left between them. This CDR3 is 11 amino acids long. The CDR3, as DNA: TGTGCCAGCAGCCGCGGAAACATTCAGTACTTC. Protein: CASSRGNIQYF.

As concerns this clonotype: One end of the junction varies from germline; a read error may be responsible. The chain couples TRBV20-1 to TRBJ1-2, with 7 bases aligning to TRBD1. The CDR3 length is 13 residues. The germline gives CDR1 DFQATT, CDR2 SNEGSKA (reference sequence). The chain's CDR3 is CSARQGQVYVYTF. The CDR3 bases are TGCAGTGCTAGACAAGGACAGGTCTATGTCTACACCTTC.

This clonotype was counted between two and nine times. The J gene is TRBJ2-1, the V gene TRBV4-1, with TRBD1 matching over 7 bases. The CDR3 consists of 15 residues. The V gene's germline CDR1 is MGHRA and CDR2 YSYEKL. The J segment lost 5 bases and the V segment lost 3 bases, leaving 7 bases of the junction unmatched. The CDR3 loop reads CASSQRQGRNNEQFF. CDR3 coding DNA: TGCGCCAGCAGCCAGAGACAGGGACGGAACAATGAGCAGTTCTTC.

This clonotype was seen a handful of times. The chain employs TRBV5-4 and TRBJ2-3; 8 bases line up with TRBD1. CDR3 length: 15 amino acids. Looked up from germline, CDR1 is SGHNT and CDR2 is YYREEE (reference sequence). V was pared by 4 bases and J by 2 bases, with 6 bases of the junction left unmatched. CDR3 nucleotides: TGTGCCAGCAGCGGCAGGGGGCGACTCACAGATACGCAGTATTTT. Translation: CASSGRGRLTDTQYF.

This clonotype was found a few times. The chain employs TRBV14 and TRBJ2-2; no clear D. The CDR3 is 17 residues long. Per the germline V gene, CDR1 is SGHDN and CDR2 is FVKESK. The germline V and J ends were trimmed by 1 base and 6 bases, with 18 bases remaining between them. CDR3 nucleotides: TGTGCCAGCAGCCAAGGATTTAGGCTGCTGCGTGCCGGGGAGCTGTTTTTT. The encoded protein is CASSQGFRLLRAGELFF.

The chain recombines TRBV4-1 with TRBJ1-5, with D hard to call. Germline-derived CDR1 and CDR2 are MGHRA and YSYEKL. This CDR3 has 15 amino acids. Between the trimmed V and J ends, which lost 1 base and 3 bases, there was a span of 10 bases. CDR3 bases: TGCGCCAGCAGCCAAGCAGAGCAGTACAATCAGCCCCAGCATTTT. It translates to CASSQAEQYNQPQHF.

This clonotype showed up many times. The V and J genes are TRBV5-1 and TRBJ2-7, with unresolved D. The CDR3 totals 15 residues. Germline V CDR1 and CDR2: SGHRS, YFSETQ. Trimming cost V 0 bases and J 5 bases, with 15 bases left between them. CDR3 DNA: TGCGCCAGCAGCTTGGCTTCATCGTCGGCGAACGAGCAGTACTTC. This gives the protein CASSLASSSANEQYF. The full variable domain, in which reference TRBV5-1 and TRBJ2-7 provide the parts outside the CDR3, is KAGVTQTPRYLIKTRGQQVTLSCSPISGHRSVSWYQQTPGQGLQFLFEYFSETQRNKGNFPGRFSGRQFSNSRSEMNVSTLELGDSALYLCASSLASSSANEQYFGPGTRLTVT.

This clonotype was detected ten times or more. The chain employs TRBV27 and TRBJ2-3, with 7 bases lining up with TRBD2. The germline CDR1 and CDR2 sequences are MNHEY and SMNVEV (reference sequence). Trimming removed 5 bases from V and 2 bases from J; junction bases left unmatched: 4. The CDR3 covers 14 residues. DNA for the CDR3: TGTGCCAGCAGTCTAACTAGCGCCACAGATACGCAGTATTTT. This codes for CASSLTSATDTQYF.

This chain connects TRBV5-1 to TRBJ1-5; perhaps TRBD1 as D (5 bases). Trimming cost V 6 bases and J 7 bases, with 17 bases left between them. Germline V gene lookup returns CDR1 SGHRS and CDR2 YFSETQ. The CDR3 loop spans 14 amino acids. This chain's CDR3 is CASIFLGAGQPQHF. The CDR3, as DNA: TGCGCCAGCATTTTTTTAGGGGCTGGGCAGCCCCAGCATTTT.

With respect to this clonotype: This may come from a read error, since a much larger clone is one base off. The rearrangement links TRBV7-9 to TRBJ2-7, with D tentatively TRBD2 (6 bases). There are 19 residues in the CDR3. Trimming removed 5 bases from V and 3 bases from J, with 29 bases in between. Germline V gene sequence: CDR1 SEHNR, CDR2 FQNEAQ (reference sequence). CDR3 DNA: TGTGCCAGCAGCCCTCTCTTTCAGCCGGGCCGCGGGAAAAACTACGAGCAGTACTTC. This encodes CASSPLFQPGRGKNYEQYF.

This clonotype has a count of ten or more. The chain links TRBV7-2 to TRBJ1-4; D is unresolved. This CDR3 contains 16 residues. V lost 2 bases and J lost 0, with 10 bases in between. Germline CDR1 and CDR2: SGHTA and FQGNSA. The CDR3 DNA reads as TGTGCCAGCAGCTTAAAAAGGCCATCAACTAATGAAAAACTGTTTTTT. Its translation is CASSLKRPSTNEKLFF.

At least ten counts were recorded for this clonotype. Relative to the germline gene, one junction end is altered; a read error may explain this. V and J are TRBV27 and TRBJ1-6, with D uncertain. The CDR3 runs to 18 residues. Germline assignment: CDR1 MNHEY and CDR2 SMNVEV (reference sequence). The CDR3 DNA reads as TGTGCCAGCAGTTTTTCATTTGGTCGGACCTCCTCTAATTCACCCCTCCACTTT. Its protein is CASSFSFGRTSSNSPLHF.

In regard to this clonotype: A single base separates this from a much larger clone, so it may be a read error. The CDR3 region is CASRPPRQAYAQYF. CDR3 nucleotides: TGTGCCAGCAGACCTCCCAGACAGGCCTACGCGCAGTACTTC. The rearrangement uses TRBV6-2 or TRBV6-3 and TRBJ2-7; possibly TRBD1 for D (6 bases). Germline values: CDR1 MNHEY, CDR2 SVGEGT. This CDR3 region has 14 residues.

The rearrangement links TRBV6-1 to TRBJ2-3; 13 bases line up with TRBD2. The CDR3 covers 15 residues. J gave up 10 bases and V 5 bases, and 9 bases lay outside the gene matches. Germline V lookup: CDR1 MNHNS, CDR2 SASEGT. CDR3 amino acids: CASSPTSGGSPAQYF. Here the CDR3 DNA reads TGTGCCAGCAGTCCGACTAGCGGGGGGTCCCCGGCGCAGTATTTT.

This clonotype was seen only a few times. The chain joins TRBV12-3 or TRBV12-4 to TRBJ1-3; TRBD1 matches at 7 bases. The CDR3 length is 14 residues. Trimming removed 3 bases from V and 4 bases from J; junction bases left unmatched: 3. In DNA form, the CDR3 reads TGTGCCAGCAGTTTTTACAGGGGAGGAAACACCATATATTTT. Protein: CASSFYRGGNTIYF.

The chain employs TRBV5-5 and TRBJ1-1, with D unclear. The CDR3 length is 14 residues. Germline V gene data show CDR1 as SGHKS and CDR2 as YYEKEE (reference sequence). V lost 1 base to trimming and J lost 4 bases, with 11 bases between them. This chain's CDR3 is CASSLLGPSTEAFF. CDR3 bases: TGTGCCAGCAGCTTGTTAGGACCGAGCACTGAAGCTTTCTTT.

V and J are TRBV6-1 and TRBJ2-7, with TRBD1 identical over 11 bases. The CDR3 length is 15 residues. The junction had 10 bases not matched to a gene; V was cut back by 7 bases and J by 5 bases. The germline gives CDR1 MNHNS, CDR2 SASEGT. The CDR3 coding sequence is TGTGCCAGCACCAAACCCGGGACAGGGGGGAACGAGCAGTACTTC. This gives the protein CASTKPGTGGNEQYF.

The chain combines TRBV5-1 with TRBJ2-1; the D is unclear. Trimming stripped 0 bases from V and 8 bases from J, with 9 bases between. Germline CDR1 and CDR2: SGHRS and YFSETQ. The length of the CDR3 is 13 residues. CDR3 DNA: TGCGCCAGCAGCTTGGGTGCAGGCGATGAGCAGTTCTTC. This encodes CASSLGAGDEQFF.